Each of the 16 T cell receptor beta chains below was sequenced from the same sample in a study of control samples from healthy donors and cancer patients. Clones were read by immunoSEQ multiplex PCR, and TCRdb kept only the in-frame ones, dropping some. The sample includes 90,000 or so clones, about nine tenths of them seen just once. Source material: blood. The receptors stem from a woman between 65 and 79 years old in good health.

This sequence joins TRBV25-1 and TRBJ1-2, with 7 bases aligning to TRBD1. Germline V lookup: CDR1 MGHDK, CDR2 SYGVNS. V dropped 6 bases and J dropped 0; count of bases not matched to a gene: 7. CDR3 length equals 15 residues. The CDR3 region has the DNA TGTGCCAGCAGCGTGGGACAGCCGACTAACTATGGCTACACCTTC. Translation: CASSVGQPTNYGYTF.

The chain has TRBV5-6 and TRBJ1-1; no definite D call. CDR1 is SGHDT, CDR2 YYEEEE, per germline. The CDR3 loop spans 13 amino acids. V was clipped by 4 bases and J by 0 bases, with 7 bases between them. The CDR3 sequence: CASSLQLNTEAFF. In DNA, the CDR3 is TGTGCCAGCAGCCTACAGTTGAACACTGAAGCTTTCTTT.

V and J are TRBV27 and TRBJ2-1; TRBD1 matches 8 bases. The V segment lost 2 bases and the J segment 1 base; nucleotides outside the gene matches: 1. CDR1 and CDR2 from the germline V gene are MNHEY and SMNVEV (reference sequence). The CDR3 covers 15 residues. In nucleotides, the CDR3 is TGTGCCAGCAGTTTACAGGGGGCGTCCTACAATGAGCAGTTCTTC. This sequence encodes CASSLQGASYNEQFF.

The chain carries TRBV6-5 and TRBJ2-7; TRBD1 or TRBD2 may be the D gene (5 bases each). V lost 7 bases to trimming and J lost 4 bases, with 14 bases between them. CDR1 and CDR2 (germline): MNHEY, SVGAGI. This CDR3 has 13 amino acids. The CDR3 region is CASNVRGLYEQYF. CDR3 coding DNA: TGTGCCAGCAACGTTCGGGGCCTATACGAGCAGTACTTC.

The table lists this clone with a few counts. CDR3 protein: CASSIGTYNLWKAEAFF. DNA for the CDR3: TGTGCCAGTAGTATAGGGACATATAATTTGTGGAAAGCCGAAGCTTTCTTT. The chain combines TRBV19 with TRBJ1-1, with a tentative D call TRBD1 (5 bases). CDR1 is LNHDA and CDR2 is SQIVND in the germline V gene (reference sequence). There are 17 residues in the CDR3. V gave up 1 base and J gave up 8 bases, with 23 bases separating them.

The chain recombines TRBV20-1 with TRBJ1-1; no definite D call. CDR3 length: 11 residues. V lost 6 bases, J lost 6 bases, and 11 bases lay in between. Germline loops: CDR1 DFQATT, CDR2 SNEGSKA (reference sequence). CDR3 sequence: CSARSLSEAFF. DNA for the CDR3: TGCAGTGCAAGGAGTCTGTCTGAAGCTTTCTTT.

V usage is TRBV9 and J usage is TRBJ2-5, with TRBD1 identical over 9 bases. CDR1 SGDLS and CDR2 YYNGEE come from the germline V gene. Losses at the gene ends were 4 bases for V and 4 bases for J; bases not matched to a gene: 5. CDR3 size: 14 residues. CDR3 loop: CASSLGQGRETQYF. The CDR3 DNA follows: TGTGCCAGCAGCCTGGGACAGGGAAGAGAGACCCAGTACTTC.

The V and J genes are TRBV19 and TRBJ1-3; 7 nucleotides agree with TRBD1. This CDR3 spans 13 amino acids. Germline V gene lookup returns CDR1 LNHDA and CDR2 SQIVND (reference sequence). With 9 bases clipped from V and 2 bases from J, the junction kept 4 bases outside the gene matches. CDR3 DNA sequence: TGTGCCAGCCTTAGGGGGCCTGGAAACACCATATATTTT. Translation: CASLRGPGNTIYF.

This sequence joins TRBV6-5 and TRBJ2-7, with a tentative D call TRBD1 (5 bases). Germline CDR1 MNHEY, CDR2 SVGAGI. V lost 6 bases to trimming and J lost 3 bases, with 18 bases between them. This CDR3 comprises 15 residues. CDR3 sequence reads: CASSHDSTPFYEQYF. In DNA, the CDR3 is TGTGCCAGCAGCCACGACAGCACACCTTTCTACGAGCAGTACTTC.

The V gene is TRBV15, the J gene TRBJ2-3; TRBD2 matches 13 bases. The germline V gene encodes CDR1 LNHNV and CDR2 YYDKDF (reference sequence). After removal of 5 bases from V and 1 base from J, the junction contained 12 bases not matched to a gene. There are 19 residues in the CDR3. The CDR3 nucleotides read TGTGCCACCAGCGGGGGGGGACTAGCGGGGAAAACCCGCACAGATACGCAGTATTTT. Amino acids: CATSGGGLAGKTRTDTQYF.

This sequence joins TRBV24-1 and TRBJ2-3; D ambiguous. Germline CDR1 and CDR2: KGHDR and SFDVKD. V was trimmed by 8 bases and J by 0 bases, leaving 17 bases between them. The CDR3 has 16 residues. For the CDR3, the DNA is TGTGCCACCACCTTCACGACCCAGAAAAGCACAGATACGCAGTATTTT. It encodes CATTFTTQKSTDTQYF.

This clone was observed once. The chain recombines TRBV5-6 with TRBJ1-1; 7 nucleotides agree with TRBD1. The CDR3 consists of 13 residues. The junction had 3 bases not matched to a gene; V was cut back by 4 bases and J by 3 bases. Germline CDR1 SGHDT, CDR2 YYEEEE. CDR3 amino acids: CASSRGTDTEAFF. CDR3 nucleotides: TGTGCCAGCAGCAGAGGGACAGACACTGAAGCTTTCTTT.

The CDR3 is CASSVDNSGNTIYF. The CDR3 nucleotides are TGTGCCAGCAGCGTAGATAACTCTGGAAACACCATATATTTT. The V and J genes are TRBV9 and TRBJ1-3; no clear D gene. The CDR3 contains 14 residues. Germline CDR1 and CDR2: SGDLS and YYNGEE. V shed 0 bases and J shed 0 bases, with 4 bases lying between them. The variable domain in full, completed from reference TRBV9 and TRBJ1-3, reads DSGVTQTPKHLITATGQRVTLRCSPRSGDLSVYWYQQSLDQGLQFLIQYYNGEERAKGNILERFSAQQFPDLHSELNLSSLELGDSALYFCASSVDNSGNTIYFGEGSWLTVV.

The rearrangement links TRBV25-1 to TRBJ1-1; D is perhaps TRBD1 (5 bases). Deletions cut 7 bases from V and 0 bases from J, with 15 bases between. CDR3 length: 15 residues. Germline values: CDR1 MGHDK, CDR2 SYGVNS. The CDR3 spells CASMPTGPMNTEAFF. Here the CDR3 DNA reads TGTGCCAGCATGCCAACAGGTCCTATGAACACTGAAGCTTTCTTT.

The chain carries TRBV3-1 (or the pseudogene TRBV3-2) and TRBJ1-6; D unresolved. Per germline, CDR1 LGHDT and CDR2 YNNKEL (reference sequence). The CDR3 is 14 residues long. Trimming cost V 4 bases and J 7 bases, with 11 bases left between them. DNA for the CDR3: TGTGCCAGCAGCCCCTACTCGGGGAATTCACCCCTCCACTTT. Translation: CASSPYSGNSPLHF.

V usage is TRBV10-2 and J usage is TRBJ1-4; a possible D gene is TRBD1 (5 bases). The CDR3 spans 16 residues. In germline, CDR1 is WSHSY, CDR2 SAAADI. Deletions cut 0 bases from V and 7 bases from J, with 15 bases between. The chain's CDR3 is CASSESIAGVGEKLFF. CDR3 nucleotide sequence: TGCGCCAGCAGTGAGTCGATAGCGGGGGTCGGTGAAAAACTGTTTTTT.